These 16 T cell receptor beta chains were sequenced from one sample in a study of T cell responses to AZD1222 COVID-19 vaccine. The method was immunoSEQ multiplex PCR; TCRdb's version includes in-frame clones alone and lacks a portion of them. The repertoire holds fewer than 150,000 clones, with about nine tenths as singletons. This specimen was peripheral blood, taken 28 days after the second AZD1222 dose. The receptors derive from an adult who received the AZD1222 COVID-19 vaccine.

This rearrangement joins TRBV2 to TRBJ1-5; D remains ambiguous. This CDR3 has 13 amino acids. Germline V CDR1 and CDR2: SNHLY, FYNNEI. The V and J ends lost 1 base and 7 bases respectively, with 8 bases between them. The CDR3 here is CASSEEDNQPQHF. The CDR3 nucleotides read TGTGCCAGCAGTGAAGAGGATAACCAGCCCCAGCATTTT.

In regard to this clone: Distinct nucleotide sequences in the sample also encode this CDR3. The chain has TRBV6-1 and TRBJ1-1; D uncertain. V dropped 2 bases and J dropped 5 bases, with 9 bases sitting between them. The germline V gene encodes CDR1 MNHNS and CDR2 SASEGT. The CDR3 contains 13 residues. The CDR3 loop is CASSELRTTEAFF. Here the CDR3 DNA reads TGTGCCAGCAGTGAACTACGCACGACTGAAGCTTTCTTT.

The rearrangement links TRBV7-9 to TRBJ1-5; no clear D gene. Germline lookup yields CDR1 SEHNR and CDR2 FQNEAQ (reference sequence). The CDR3 runs to 16 residues. The ends were cut back, 4 bases at V and 0 bases at J, with 13 bases in the middle. The CDR3 region has the DNA TGTGCCAGCAGCTGGAGCGGTGAAGGTAGCAATCAGCCCCAGCATTTT. Translated: CASSWSGEGSNQPQHF.

The chain is built from TRBV7-2 and TRBJ2-7, with 7 bases identical to TRBD1. The junction had 3 bases not matched to a gene; V was cut back by 4 bases and J by 0 bases. This CDR3 has 14 residues. Germline CDR1 SGHTA, CDR2 FQGNSA. The CDR3 reads CASSSRDSSYEQYF. The CDR3 DNA follows: TGTGCCAGCAGCTCCCGGGACAGCTCCTACGAGCAGTACTTC.

The chain employs TRBV5-5 and TRBJ2-2; possibly TRBD1 or TRBD2 for D (5 bases each). The CDR3 length is 13 residues. In germline, CDR1 is SGHKS, CDR2 YYEKEE (reference sequence). Trimming left V 4 bases short and J 5 bases short, with 9 bases between. This chain's CDR3 is CASSRRETGELFF. The CDR3 DNA is TGTGCCAGCAGCCGCAGGGAGACCGGGGAGCTGTTTTTT.

The rearrangement links TRBV6-5 to TRBJ1-1; 9 nucleotides align to TRBD1. Germline V gene sequence: CDR1 MNHEY, CDR2 SVGAGI. The V segment lost 2 bases and the J segment 2 bases; nucleotides outside the gene matches: 3. The CDR3 is 15 amino acids. The CDR3 nucleotides read TGTGCCAGCAGTTACGGGACAGGGCTCAACACTGAAGCTTTCTTT. This sequence encodes CASSYGTGLNTEAFF.

The CDR3 sequence is CASADRGGHSNQPQHF. DNA for the CDR3: TGTGCCAGTGCAGACAGGGGAGGCCATAGCAATCAGCCCCAGCATTTT. This chain links TRBV19 with TRBJ1-5; 8 nucleotides align to TRBD1. The CDR3 is 16 residues long. V was pared by 8 bases and J by 0 bases, with 9 bases of the junction left unmatched. The germline V gene encodes CDR1 LNHDA and CDR2 SQIVND (reference sequence).

The chain has TRBV3-1 (or the pseudogene TRBV3-2) and TRBJ2-1; weak D call: TRBD2 (6 bases). The V end was cut by 0 bases, the J end by 8 bases, with 11 bases between. This CDR3 is 14 amino acids long. Per germline, CDR1 LGHDT and CDR2 YNNKEL (reference sequence). The chain's CDR3 is CASSQDRGSDEQFF. In DNA form, the CDR3 reads TGTGCCAGCAGCCAAGACCGGGGGAGCGATGAGCAGTTCTTC.

The chain couples TRBV10-3 to TRBJ1-5; D remains ambiguous. There are 13 residues in the CDR3. V shed 0 bases and J shed 4 bases, with 4 bases lying between them. Germline CDR1 is ENHRY and CDR2 is SYGVKD. In DNA form, the CDR3 reads TGTGCCATCAGTGAGTCGCTTAATCAGCCCCAGCATTTT. Protein product: CAISESLNQPQHF.

V usage is TRBV10-1 and J usage is TRBJ2-7; 15 bases are shared with TRBD2. The J segment lost 0 bases and the V segment lost 9 bases, leaving 6 bases of the junction unmatched. This CDR3 spans 16 amino acids. CDR1 is WNHNN, CDR2 SYGVQD, per germline (reference sequence). CDR3 sequence (DNA): TGCGCCAGTTCGCCGGGACTAGCGGGGGGCTCCTACGAGCAGTACTTC. Translation: CASSPGLAGGSYEQYF.

The V gene is TRBV9, the J gene TRBJ1-5; possible D gene TRBD1, 5 bases. Germline V lookup: CDR1 SGDLS, CDR2 YYNGEE. V was cut by 3 bases and J by 4 bases, with 8 bases left in between. CDR3 length: 13 residues. CDR3 loop: CASSAGPNQPQHF. The CDR3 DNA reads as TGTGCCAGCAGCGCGGGACCTAATCAGCCCCAGCATTTT.

This sequence joins TRBV27 and TRBJ2-3; TRBD2 aligns across 11 bases. This CDR3 has 21 residues. Germline assignment: CDR1 MNHEY and CDR2 SMNVEV (reference sequence). V lost 3 bases and J lost 1; bases outside the gene matches: 18. CDR3 protein: CASSFKGSGRATLIGTDTQYF. The CDR3 DNA is TGTGCCAGCAGTTTCAAAGGTAGCGGGAGGGCCACCTTGATCGGCACAGATACGCAGTATTTT.

This chain connects TRBV10-3 to TRBJ1-1, with 10 bases lining up with TRBD1. CDR3 size: 16 residues. From germline, CDR1 is ENHRY and CDR2 SYGVKD. With V trimmed by 6 bases and J by 4 bases, 11 bases remained unmatched. This CDR3 is CAIRTGTGEIGTEAFF. The CDR3 nucleotides are TGTGCCATCAGGACCGGGACAGGGGAGATTGGCACTGAAGCTTTCTTT.

The chain is built from TRBV30 and TRBJ1-2, with D unclear. Germline assignment: CDR1 GTSNPN and CDR2 SVGIG (reference sequence). Trimming stripped 0 bases from V and 8 bases from J, with 10 bases between. This CDR3 has 12 amino acids. The CDR3 region is CAWSVLGMGYTF. In DNA form, the CDR3 reads TGTGCCTGGAGTGTCCTCGGGATGGGCTACACCTTC.

V usage is TRBV18 and J usage is TRBJ1-2; TRBD1 matches at 7 bases. Germline-derived CDR1 and CDR2 are KGHSH and LQKENI. This CDR3 region has 14 residues. The trim removed 6 bases at V and 2 bases at J, leaving 6 bases unmatched. The DNA of the CDR3 is TGTGCCAGCTCCCAGGAGACAGGGAACTATGGCTACACCTTC. The encoded protein is CASSQETGNYGYTF.

This clone was seen a handful of times. The rearrangement uses TRBV7-8 and TRBJ1-1; D is unclear. The CDR3 length is 13 residues. CDR1 is SGHVS and CDR2 is FQNEAQ in the germline V gene. V was clipped by 4 bases and J by 11 bases, with 17 bases between them. The CDR3 reads CASSSDLEMEAFF. CDR3 nucleotides: TGTGCCAGCAGCTCAGATCTAGAGATGGAGGCTTTCTTT.